This T cell receptor beta chain derives from a study of beta chain features in type 1 diabetes. Study-wide results and caveats: PCR might pick shorter templates more often, in the same way for patients and controls. When Type 1 diabetes patients were examined, their TCRB CDR3s proved moderately but significantly shorter in all four CD4+ subsets. Whether HLA type influences TCRB rearrangement remained unresolved here.

TCRB transcripts that were expressed got sequenced, as all of the isolated RNA had been reverse transcribed. Reads from naive, central memory and regulatory T cell samples averaged about 3.3 million. TCRdb's table, derived via immunoSEQ multiplex PCR, lists solely in-frame clones and lacks some. The sample has 350,000 to 400,000 clones, more than 12% seen once; the top ten hold under 0.02%. The CDR3 sequence is 13 residues long. Germline loops: CDR1 LNHDA, CDR2 SQIVND (reference sequence). V lost 5 bases, J lost 2 bases, and 9 bases lay in between. In the case of this clone: The antigen remains unidentified.

V is TRBV19 and J is TRBJ1-1; tentative D call: TRBD1 (5 bases). Sequenced: naive CD4+ T cells from blood. This sequence was found in a woman aged 18 to 35 in good health. The CDR3: CASSVTENTEAFF. The CDR3 DNA is TGTGCCAGTAGTGTGACAGAAAACACTGAAGCTTTCTTT.